This section outlines one TCR beta chain sequence together with its context. Its antigen is not identified. This may be a read error, as it is one base from a much larger clone. This entry belongs to a study of T-cell reconstitution after alpha-beta-depleted transplantation in children. Study-wide results and limits: Several hundred rapidly expanded clones from non-depleted graft cells reportedly supplied alpha-beta T cells about two months post-transplant.

Germline values: CDR1 MNHNS, CDR2 SASEGT. The junction had 9 bases not matched to a gene; V was cut back by 6 bases and J by 6 bases. CDR3 length equals 15 residues. For TCRbeta, the library was prepared with unique molecular identifiers. TCRdb passed the PCR reads through MiXCR, listing each CDR3 protein once. The data contain 220,000 or so distinct CDR3 sequences, approximately 8.9% of them singletons. The source was PBMCs, mostly from graft donor cells, collected 180 days after TCRalphabeta/CD19-depleted stem cell transplant. The chain has TRBV6-1 and TRBJ2-1; 9 bases align to TRBD2. This receptor was taken from a male patient under 18 who had a stem cell transplant for acute lymphoblastic leukemia, so the T cells may come from the graft donor. The CDR3 region has the DNA TGTGCCAGCAGGGTAGCGGGAGTCGATTTCAATGAGCAGTTCTTC. Translated: CASRVAGVDFNEQFF.